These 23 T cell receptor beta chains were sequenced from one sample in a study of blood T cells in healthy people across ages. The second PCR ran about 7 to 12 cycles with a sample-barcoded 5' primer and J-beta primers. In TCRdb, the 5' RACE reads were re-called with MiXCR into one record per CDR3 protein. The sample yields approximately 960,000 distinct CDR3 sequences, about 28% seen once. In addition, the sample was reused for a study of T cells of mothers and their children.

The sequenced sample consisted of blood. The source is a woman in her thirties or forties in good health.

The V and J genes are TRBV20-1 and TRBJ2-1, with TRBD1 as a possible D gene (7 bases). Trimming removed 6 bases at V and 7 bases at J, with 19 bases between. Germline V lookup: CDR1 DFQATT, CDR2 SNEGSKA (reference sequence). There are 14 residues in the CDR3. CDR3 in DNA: TGCAGTGCCAGATGGAGGGGGCTGGTTAATGAGCAGTTCTTC. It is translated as CSARWRGLVNEQFF.

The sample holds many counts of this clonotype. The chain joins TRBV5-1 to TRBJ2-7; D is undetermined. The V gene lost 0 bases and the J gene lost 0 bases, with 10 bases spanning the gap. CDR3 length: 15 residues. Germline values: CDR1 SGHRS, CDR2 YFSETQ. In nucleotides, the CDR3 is TGCGCCAGCAGCTTGGCGGGTTTGAGCTCCTACGAGCAGTACTTC. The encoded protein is CASSLAGLSSYEQYF.

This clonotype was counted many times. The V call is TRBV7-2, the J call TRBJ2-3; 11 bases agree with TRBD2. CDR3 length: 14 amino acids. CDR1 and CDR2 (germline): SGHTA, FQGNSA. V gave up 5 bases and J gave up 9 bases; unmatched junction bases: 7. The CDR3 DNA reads TGTGCCAGCAGCAGTAGCGGGGGGGTTACGACGCAGTATTTT. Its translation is CASSSSGGVTTQYF.

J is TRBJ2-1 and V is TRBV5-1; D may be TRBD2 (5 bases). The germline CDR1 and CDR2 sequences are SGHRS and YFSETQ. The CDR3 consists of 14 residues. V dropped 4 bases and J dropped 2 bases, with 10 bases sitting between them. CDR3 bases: TGCGCCAGCAGCCCGAGGGAAACCTACAATGAGCAGTTCTTC. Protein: CASSPRETYNEQFF. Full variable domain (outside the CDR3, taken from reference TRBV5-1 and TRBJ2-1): KAGVTQTPRYLIKTRGQQVTLSCSPISGHRSVSWYQQTPGQGLQFLFEYFSETQRNKGNFPGRFSGRQFSNSRSEMNVSTLELGDSALYLCASSPRETYNEQFFGPGTRLTVL.

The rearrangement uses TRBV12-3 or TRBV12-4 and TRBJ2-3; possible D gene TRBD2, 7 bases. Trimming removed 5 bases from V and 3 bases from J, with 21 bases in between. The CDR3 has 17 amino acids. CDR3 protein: CASSPPEGRGPTDTQYF. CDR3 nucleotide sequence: TGTGCCAGCAGTCCCCCGGAGGGGCGGGGGCCAACAGATACGCAGTATTTT.

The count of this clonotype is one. CDR3 sequence: CAWGQGYEQYF. CDR3 nucleotides: TGTGCCTGGGGGCAGGGATACGAGCAGTACTTC. The chain employs TRBV30 and TRBJ2-7; D is possibly TRBD1 (5 bases). Trimming left V 5 bases short and J 4 bases short, with 9 bases between. Germline CDR1 reads GTSNPN; CDR2 reads SVGIG (reference sequence). This CDR3 is built from 11 residues.

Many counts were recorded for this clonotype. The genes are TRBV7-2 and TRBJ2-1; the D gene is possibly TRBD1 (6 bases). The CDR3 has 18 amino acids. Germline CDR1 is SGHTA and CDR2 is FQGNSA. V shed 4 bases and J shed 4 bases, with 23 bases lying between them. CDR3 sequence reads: CASSYVGSGTNPYNEQFF. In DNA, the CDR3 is TGTGCCAGCAGCTACGTTGGGTCCGGGACAAACCCTTACAATGAGCAGTTCTTC.

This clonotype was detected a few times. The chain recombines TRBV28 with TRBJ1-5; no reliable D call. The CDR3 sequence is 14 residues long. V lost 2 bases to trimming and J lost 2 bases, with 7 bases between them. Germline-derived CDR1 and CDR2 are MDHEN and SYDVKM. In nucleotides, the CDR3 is TGTGCCAGCAGTTTACTGGATGGCAATCAGCCCCAGCATTTT. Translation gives CASSLLDGNQPQHF.

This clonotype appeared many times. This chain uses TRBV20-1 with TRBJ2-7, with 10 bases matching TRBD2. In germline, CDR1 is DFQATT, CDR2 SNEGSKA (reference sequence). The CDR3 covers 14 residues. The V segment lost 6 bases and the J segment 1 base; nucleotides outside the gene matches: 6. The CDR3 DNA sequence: TGCAGTGCGCACGAGCGGGGGGGGTCCTACGAGCAGTACTTC. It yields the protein CSAHERGGSYEQYF.

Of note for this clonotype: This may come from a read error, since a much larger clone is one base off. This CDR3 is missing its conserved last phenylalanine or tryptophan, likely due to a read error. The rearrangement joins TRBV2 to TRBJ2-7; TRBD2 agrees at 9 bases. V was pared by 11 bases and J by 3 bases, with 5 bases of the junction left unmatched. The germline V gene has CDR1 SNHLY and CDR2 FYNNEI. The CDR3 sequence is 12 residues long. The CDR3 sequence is CAAGGPNYEQYC. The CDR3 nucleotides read TGTGCCGCGGGGGGGCCCAACTACGAGCAGTACTGC.

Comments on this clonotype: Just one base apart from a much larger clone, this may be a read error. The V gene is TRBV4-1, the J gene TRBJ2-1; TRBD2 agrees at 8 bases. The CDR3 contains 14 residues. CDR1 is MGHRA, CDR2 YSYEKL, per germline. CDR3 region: CASGQAAGGNEQFF. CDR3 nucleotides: TGCGCCAGCGGCCAGGCGGCGGGGGGAAATGAGCAGTTCTTC.

CDR3 DNA sequence: TGTGCCAGTAGCCAGGCCGAGAGGGCCAGCACAGATACGCAGTATTTT. Translated: CASSQAERASTDTQYF. V gene TRBV9 combines with J gene TRBJ2-3, with a weak D call TRBD2 (5 bases). Germline V gives CDR1 SGDLS, CDR2 YYNGEE. Deletions cut 8 bases from V and 0 bases from J, with 19 bases between. This CDR3 has 16 amino acids.

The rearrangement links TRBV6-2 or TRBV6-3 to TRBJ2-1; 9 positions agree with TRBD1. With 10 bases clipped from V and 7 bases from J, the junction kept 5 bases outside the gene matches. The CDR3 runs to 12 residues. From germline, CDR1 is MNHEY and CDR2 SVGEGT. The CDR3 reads CATRTGVNEQFF. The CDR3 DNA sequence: TGTGCCACAAGGACAGGGGTGAATGAGCAGTTCTTC.

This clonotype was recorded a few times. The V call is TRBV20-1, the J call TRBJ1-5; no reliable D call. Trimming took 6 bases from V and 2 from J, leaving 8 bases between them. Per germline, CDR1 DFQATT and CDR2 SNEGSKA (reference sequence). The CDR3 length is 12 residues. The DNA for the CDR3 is TGCAGTGCCACTGTGGGCAATCAGCCCCAGCATTTT. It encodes CSATVGNQPQHF.

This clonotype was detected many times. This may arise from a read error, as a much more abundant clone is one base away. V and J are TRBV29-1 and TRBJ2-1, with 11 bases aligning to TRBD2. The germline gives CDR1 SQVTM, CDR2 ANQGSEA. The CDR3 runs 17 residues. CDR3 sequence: CSVGRGKGLAVNNGQFF. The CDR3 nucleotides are TGCAGCGTTGGAAGGGGTAAGGGACTAGCGGTAAACAATGGGCAGTTCTTC.

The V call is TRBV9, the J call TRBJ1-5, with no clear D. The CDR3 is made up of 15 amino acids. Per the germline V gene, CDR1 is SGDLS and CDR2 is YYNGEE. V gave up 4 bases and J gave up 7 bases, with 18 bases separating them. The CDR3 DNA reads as TGTGCCAGCAGCATTTGGGAATACGTAGTACAGCCCCAGCATTTT. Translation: CASSIWEYVVQPQHF.

CDR3 in amino acids: CASSEASSGANVLTF. The CDR3 DNA sequence: TGTGCCAGCAGTGAAGCTTCTTCTGGGGCCAACGTCCTGACTTTC. The genes are TRBV6-1 and TRBJ2-6; D is uncertain. The CDR3 spans 15 residues. Trimming cost V 0 bases and J 1 base, with 4 bases left between them. The germline V gene has CDR1 MNHNS and CDR2 SASEGT.

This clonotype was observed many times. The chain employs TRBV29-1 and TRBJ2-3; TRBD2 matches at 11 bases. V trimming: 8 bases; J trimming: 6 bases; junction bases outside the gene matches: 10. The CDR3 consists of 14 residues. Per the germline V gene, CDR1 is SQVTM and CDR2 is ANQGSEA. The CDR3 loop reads CSLQTSGEDDTQYF. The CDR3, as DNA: TGCAGCCTTCAGACTAGCGGGGAGGATGATACGCAGTATTTT.

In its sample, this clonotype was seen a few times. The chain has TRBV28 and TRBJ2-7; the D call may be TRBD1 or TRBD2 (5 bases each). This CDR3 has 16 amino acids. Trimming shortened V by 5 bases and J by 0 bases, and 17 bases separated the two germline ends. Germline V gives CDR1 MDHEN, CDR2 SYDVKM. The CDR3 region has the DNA TGTGCCAGCAGTGTAAGTGGGACGGCGCACTCCTACGAGCAGTACTTC. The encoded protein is CASSVSGTAHSYEQYF.

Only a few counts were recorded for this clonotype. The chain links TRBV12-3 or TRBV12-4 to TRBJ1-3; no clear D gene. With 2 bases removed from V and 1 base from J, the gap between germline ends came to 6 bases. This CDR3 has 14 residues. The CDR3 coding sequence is TGTGCCAGCAGTTTAAAGGGTTCTGGAAACACCATATATTTT. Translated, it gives CASSLKGSGNTIYF.

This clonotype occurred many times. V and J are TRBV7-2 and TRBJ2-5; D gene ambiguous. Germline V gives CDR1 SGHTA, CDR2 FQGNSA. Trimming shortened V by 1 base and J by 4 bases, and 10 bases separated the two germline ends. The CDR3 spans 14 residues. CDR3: CASSLGADLETQYF. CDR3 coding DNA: TGTGCCAGCAGCTTAGGGGCAGACCTAGAGACCCAGTACTTC.

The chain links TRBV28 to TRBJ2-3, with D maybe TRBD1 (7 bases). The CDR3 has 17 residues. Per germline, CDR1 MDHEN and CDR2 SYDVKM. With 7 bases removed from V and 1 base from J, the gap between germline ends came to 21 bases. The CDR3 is CASTVGGGGSGTDTQYF. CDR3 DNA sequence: TGTGCCAGCACCGTAGGAGGAGGGGGCTCGGGCACAGATACGCAGTATTTT. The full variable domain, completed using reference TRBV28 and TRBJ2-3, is DVKVTQSSRYLVKRTGEKVFLECVQDMDHENMFWYRQDPGLGLRLIYFSYDVKMKEKGDIPEGYSVSREKKERFSLILESASTNQTSMYLCASTVGGGGSGTDTQYFGPGTRLTVL.

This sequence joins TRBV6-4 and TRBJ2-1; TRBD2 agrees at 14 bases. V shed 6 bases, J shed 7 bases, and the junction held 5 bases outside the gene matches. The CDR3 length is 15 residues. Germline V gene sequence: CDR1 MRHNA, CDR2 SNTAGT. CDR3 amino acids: CASRETSGGANEQFF. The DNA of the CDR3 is TGTGCCAGCAGGGAGACTAGCGGGGGGGCGAATGAGCAGTTCTTC.